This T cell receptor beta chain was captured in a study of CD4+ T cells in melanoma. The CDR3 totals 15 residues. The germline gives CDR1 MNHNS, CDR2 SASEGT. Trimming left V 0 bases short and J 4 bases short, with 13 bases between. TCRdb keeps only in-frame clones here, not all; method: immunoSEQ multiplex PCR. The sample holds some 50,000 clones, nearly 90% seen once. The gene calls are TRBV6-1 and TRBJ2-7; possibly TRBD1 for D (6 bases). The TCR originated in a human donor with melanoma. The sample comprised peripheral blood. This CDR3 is CASSEAPTGTYEQYF. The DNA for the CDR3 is TGTGCCAGCAGTGAAGCCCCGACAGGAACTTACGAGCAGTACTTC.